The 9 T cell receptor beta chains reported below all come from one sample, sequenced in a study of blood T cell repertoires in COVID-19. Assay used: immunoSEQ multiplex PCR; TCRdb lists only in-frame clones, some missing. The data contain approximately 170,000 clones, approximately 80% of them singletons. The sequencing input was peripheral blood. Every receptor here comes from a man between 65 and 80 years old who had recovered from COVID-19.

The table lists this clone with a few counts. The chain links TRBV9 to TRBJ2-1; tentative D call: TRBD1 (6 bases). V gave up 0 bases and J gave up 0 bases, with 10 bases separating them. Germline assignment: CDR1 SGDLS and CDR2 YYNGEE. The CDR3 runs 16 residues. CDR3 nucleotides: TGTGCCAGCAGCGTAGTGGTGGACAGCTCCTACAATGAGCAGTTCTTC. Amino acids: CASSVVVDSSYNEQFF.

The chain combines TRBV7-3 with TRBJ2-1; 8 nucleotides agree with TRBD2. This CDR3 contains 15 residues. CDR1 and CDR2 from the germline V gene are SGHTA and FQGTGA. Losses at the gene ends were 2 bases for V and 9 bases for J; bases not matched to a gene: 9. This chain's CDR3 is CASSLELAGRGEQFF. The CDR3 DNA reads as TGTGCCAGCAGCTTAGAGTTAGCGGGACGAGGTGAGCAGTTCTTC.

This sequence joins TRBV28 and TRBJ2-7; possible D gene TRBD2, 6 bases. CDR3 length equals 14 residues. Germline CDR1 reads MDHEN; CDR2 reads SYDVKM. V was pared by 4 bases and J by 5 bases, with 15 bases between. Written as DNA, the CDR3 is TGTGCCAGCAGTTACCCCGGAGGGATGAACGAGCAGTACTTC. This encodes CASSYPGGMNEQYF.

This clone came up once. This chain connects TRBV28 to TRBJ2-5; TRBD2 is a possible D gene (6 bases). CDR1 is MDHEN, CDR2 SYDVKM, per germline. The CDR3 totals 14 residues. The V end lost 4 bases, the J end lost 4 bases, and 13 bases lay between the germline ends. In DNA, the CDR3 is TGTGCCAGCAGTTCGGGAGCCGGGAGAGAGACCCAGTACTTC. Encoded protein: CASSSGAGRETQYF.

V gene TRBV20-1 combines with J gene TRBJ2-5; D is uncertain. Germline CDR1 and CDR2: DFQATT and SNEGSKA (reference sequence). The ends were cut back, 3 bases at V and 4 bases at J, with 9 bases in the middle. The CDR3 extends over 12 amino acids. Here the CDR3 DNA reads TGCAGTGCTAGTAGAGGCCCAGAGACCCAGTACTTC. Translation: CSASRGPETQYF.

This clone was picked up one time. The chain carries TRBV20-1 and TRBJ1-2; D is undetermined. The CDR3 is 16 residues long. Trimming removed 3 bases from V and 4 bases from J, with 21 bases in between. In germline, CDR1 is DFQATT, CDR2 SNEGSKA (reference sequence). Here the CDR3 reads CSASISRSHTIYGYTF. CDR3 coding DNA: TGCAGTGCTAGTATATCCAGATCCCACACGATCTATGGCTACACCTTC.

The gene calls are TRBV5-4 and TRBJ2-2; no reliable D call. Trimming pared 4 bases from V and 4 bases from J, leaving 8 bases between. Germline lookup yields CDR1 SGHNT and CDR2 YYREEE (reference sequence). The CDR3 runs 13 residues. The CDR3 loop reads CASSAHGTGELFF. Here the CDR3 DNA reads TGTGCCAGCAGCGCGCATGGCACCGGGGAGCTGTTTTTT.

The chain links TRBV6-5 to TRBJ2-3; D ambiguous. V dropped 9 bases and J dropped 2 bases, with 12 bases sitting between them. CDR3 size: 13 residues. Germline V lookup: CDR1 MNHEY, CDR2 SVGAGI. CDR3 sequence reads: CASTDLDTDTQYF. In nucleotides, the CDR3 is TGTGCCAGTACAGACCTCGACACAGATACGCAGTATTTT.

J is TRBJ2-2 and V is TRBV7-2, with a weak D call TRBD2 (6 bases). Germline CDR1 reads SGHTA; CDR2 reads FQGNSA. CDR3 length: 13 amino acids. Trimming took off 4 bases at V and 7 bases at J, with 10 bases between the two ends. CDR3 sequence reads: CASSSMGGGELFF. The CDR3, as DNA: TGTGCCAGCAGCTCTATGGGAGGCGGGGAGCTGTTTTTT.